These T cell receptor beta chains were read from a single sample in a study of liver allograft versus peripheral blood T cells. TCRdb re-analysed the reads in MiXCR, keeping a single row per CDR3 protein. This sample's table reports 25 to 30 distinct CDR3 sequences. These receptors all come from a human patient who had a liver transplant. Certain T cells may be donor cells from the graft. Both conserved end residues are part of each CDR3. A D gene is named only where the DNA matches it firmly. Only some rows state a clone size, as once, few, many or a class for expanded clones.

V gene	clone size	CDR3 length	D gene	J gene	CDR3 DNA	CDR3 protein
TRBV6-1	large	14	NA	TRBJ1-1	TGTGCCAGCAGTTACACCGGCGAGAACACTGAAGCTTTCTTT	CASSYTGENTEAFF
TRBV6-1	once	14	NA	TRBJ1-1	TGTGCCAGCAGTGGTGTATCAGGGGACACTGAAGCTTTCTTT	CASSGVSGDTEAFF
TRBV10-3	hyperexpanded	14	NA	TRBJ1-5	TGTGCCATCAGTGGAGGGGGGGCCGATCAGCCCCAGCATTTT	CAISGGGADQPQHF
TRBV19	hyperexpanded	15	NA	TRBJ2-7	TGTGCCAGTAGTATTGGTTACACTTCCTCCTACGAGCAGTACTTC	CASSIGYTSSYEQYF
TRBV6-5	NA	15	NA	TRBJ2-3	TGTGCCAGCAGTTACGATCGGCAAAACACAGATACGCAGTATTTT	CASSYDRQNTDTQYF
TRBV6-1	few	14	TRBD1	TRBJ2-7	TGTGCCACCAATCTTCAGGGGGCAACCTACGAGCAGTACTTC	CATNLQGATYEQYF
TRBV30	large	15	TRBD2	TRBJ2-2	TGTGCCTGGAACACCCAGCGGGAGCAGTCCGGGGAGCTGTTTTTT	CAWNTQREQSGELFF
TRBV19	medium-sized	16	TRBD2	TRBJ2-1	TGTGCCAGTAGTGGACTAGCGGCCACCTCATGGAATGAGCAGTTCTTC	CASSGLAATSWNEQFF
TRBV6-1	large	14	NA	TRBJ1-2	TGTGCCAGCAGTGGGAATGAGCTTCTCTATGGCTACACCTTC	CASSGNELLYGYTF
TRBV12-3/TRBV12-4	medium-sized	14	TRBD2	TRBJ2-1	TGTGCCAGCACCTCCGGGACTAGCTACCGTGAGCAGTTCTTC	CASTSGTSYREQFF
TRBV19	hyperexpanded	15	TRBD1	TRBJ2-1	TGTGCCAGTAGTATCCGACAGGGTATCAACAATGAGCAGTTCTTC	CASSIRQGINNEQFF
TRBV29-1	hyperexpanded	11	NA	TRBJ2-2	TGCAGCGTTGGAAACACCGGGGAGCTGTTTTTT	CSVGNTGELFF
TRBV10-3	medium-sized	12	TRBD2	TRBJ2-7	TGTGCCATCAGAAGGGAGGGCCTCGAGCAGTACTTC	CAIRREGLEQYF